This T cell receptor (beta chain) emerged from a study of shared clonotypes between healthy human individuals. Study results and caveats: Rarefaction indicated that sorted-subset sequencing remained incomplete although depth was large. Compared with clonotypes that all four donors shared, non-shared clonotypes had lower generation probabilities.

V was pared by 7 bases and J by 0 bases, with 6 bases of the junction left unmatched. The CDR3 consists of 15 residues. CDR1 is LNHDA and CDR2 is SQIVND in the germline V gene (reference sequence). Assay execution proceeded at the deep level. Clones were sequenced by immunoSEQ multiplex PCR, and TCRdb holds only the in-frame ones, with some missing. The sample records about 2.1 million clones, roughly 91% being singletons. As for this clone: No antigen is known for it.

Naive CD8 cells lacked CD45RO, underwent positive selection for CCR7 and left out terminally differentiated effector memory CD45RA+ cells. The donors were all Caucasian adults (living in Nashville, Tennessee). This receptor was identified in a man aged 18-30 years in good health. Some clones in this sample may be carry-over from other donors' samples. The source material was naive CD8+ T cells from PBMCs. The chain joins TRBV19 to TRBJ2-3; 8 positions agree with TRBD2. CDR3 bases: TGTGCCAGTACCCTGAGACTAGCGAGCACAGATACGCAGTATTTT. It is translated as CASTLRLASTDTQYF.